This T cell receptor beta chain was obtained from a study of technical replicates of blood from a handful of donors. Losses at the gene ends were 1 base for V and 4 bases for J; bases not matched to a gene: 3. Germline assignment: CDR1 MGHDK and CDR2 SYGVNS. The CDR3 extends over 15 amino acids. Profiled with immunoSEQ multiplex PCR; TCRdb holds only in-frame clones, not every one. The sample holds about 84,000 clones, 93% seen once. Sequencing was carried out using T cells isolated from PBMCs. The gene calls are TRBV25-1 and TRBJ2-1; 8 bases are a match to TRBD1. The origin of this receptor is a human donor in good health. The CDR3 coding sequence is TGTGCCAGCAGTGAATTTAGGGACAGGTACAATGAGCAGTTCTTC. It encodes CASSEFRDRYNEQFF.